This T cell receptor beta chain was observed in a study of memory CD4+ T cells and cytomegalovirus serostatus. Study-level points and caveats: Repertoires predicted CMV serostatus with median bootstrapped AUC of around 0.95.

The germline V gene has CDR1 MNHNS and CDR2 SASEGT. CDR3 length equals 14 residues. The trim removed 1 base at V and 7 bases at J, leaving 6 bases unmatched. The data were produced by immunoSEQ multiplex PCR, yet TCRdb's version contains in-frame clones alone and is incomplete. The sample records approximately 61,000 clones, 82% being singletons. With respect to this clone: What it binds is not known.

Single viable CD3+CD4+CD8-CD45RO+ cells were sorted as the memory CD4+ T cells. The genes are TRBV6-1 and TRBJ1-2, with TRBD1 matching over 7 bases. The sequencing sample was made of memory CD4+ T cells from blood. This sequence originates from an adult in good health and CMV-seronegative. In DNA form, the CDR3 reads TGTGCCAGCAGTGAAGTCGGCCCAGGGGGTGGCTACACCTTC. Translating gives CASSEVGPGGGYTF.